This TCR beta chain came from a study of cytomegalovirus exposure and HLA in healthy donors. Across the whole study: A preliminary data release comprised tens of millions of unique TCRs obtained from HLA-typed donors.

The length of the CDR3 is 15 residues. Per germline, CDR1 LNHDA and CDR2 SQIVND (reference sequence). Deletions cut 5 bases from V and 0 bases from J, with 14 bases between. PCR involved 60 Vbeta and 13 Jbeta primers. TCRdb keeps only in-frame clones here, not all; method: immunoSEQ multiplex PCR. The sample lists around 140,000 clones; approximately 78% were seen once. This clone was seen a few times. This chain uses TRBV19 with TRBJ2-7; D perhaps matches TRBD1 (5 bases). The origin of this receptor is a woman aged 35 to 49 in good health and CMV-seropositive. What was sequenced was PBMCs. DNA of the CDR3: TGTGCCAGTAGTCTGCAGGGTTGGAGCTCCTACGAGCAGTACTTC. This encodes CASSLQGWSSYEQYF. Full variable domain (missing parts from reference TRBV19 and TRBJ2-7): DGGITQSPKYLFRKEGQNVTLSCEQNLNHDAMYWYRQDPGQGLRLIYYSQIVNDFQKGDIAEGYSVSREKKESFPLTVTSAQKNPTAFYLCASSLQGWSSYEQYFGPGTRLTVT.